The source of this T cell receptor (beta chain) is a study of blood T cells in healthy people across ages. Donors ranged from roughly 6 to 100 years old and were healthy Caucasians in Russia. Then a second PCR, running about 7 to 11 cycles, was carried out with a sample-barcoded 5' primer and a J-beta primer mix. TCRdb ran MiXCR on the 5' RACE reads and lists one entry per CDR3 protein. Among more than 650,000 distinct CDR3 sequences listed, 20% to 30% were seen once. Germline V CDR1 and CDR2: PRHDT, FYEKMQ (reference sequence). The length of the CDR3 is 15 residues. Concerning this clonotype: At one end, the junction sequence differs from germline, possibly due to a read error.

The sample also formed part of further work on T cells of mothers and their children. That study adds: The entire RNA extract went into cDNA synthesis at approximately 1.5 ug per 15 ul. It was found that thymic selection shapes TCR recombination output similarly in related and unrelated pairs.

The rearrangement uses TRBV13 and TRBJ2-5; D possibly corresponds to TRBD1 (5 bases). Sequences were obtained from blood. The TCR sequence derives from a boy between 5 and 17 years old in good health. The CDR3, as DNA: TGTGCCTGCAGTCGCAGACAGCCACTCCAAGAGACCCAGTACTTC. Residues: CACSRRQPLQETQYF.